Reported below is one T cell receptor (beta chain). Its antigen is undetermined. Orbital computed tomography and thyroid ultrasound, together with serum TRAb and thyroxine and clinical symptoms, were used for diagnoses. This CDR3 has 16 amino acids. Germline CDR1 reads KGHDR; CDR2 reads SFDVKD. Germline trimming cut 4 bases from V and 1 base from J; bases unmatched to any gene: 8. The data stem from a study of T cells in Graves' hyperthyroidism and ophthalmopathy. The study, taken as a whole, reports: The authors' 13 V-J model separated ophthalmopathy from stable hyperthyroidism. Expanded thyroid clonotypes (above 0.001) were mostly also found in blood.

The investigators amplified TCR beta CDR3 regions from RNA transcripts. During a first-round RT-PCR of the TCR CDR3, the HTBI primer set was used. TCRdb processed the multiplex PCR reads anew with MiXCR; each CDR3 protein has one entry. In the table there are roughly 49,000 distinct CDR3 sequences, roughly 51% of which are singletons. Sequencing was carried out using peripheral blood or thyroid tissue (not recorded which). The sequence derives from a man aged 18 to 30 with Graves' hyperthyroidism. The V and J genes are TRBV24-1 and TRBJ2-5, with 7 bases matching TRBD1. The CDR3 DNA is TGTGCCACCAGTGACCGGCAGGGGGTCTTCCAAGAGACCCAGTACTTC. Residues: CATSDRQGVFQETQYF.